The clone carrying this T cell receptor (beta chain) was seen many times. Its antigen is unidentified. The time point here: newly diagnosed GD, antithyroid drugs for less than 3 months. The TCR library used RNA extracted from PBMCs. These data originate in a study of regulatory T cells in long-lasting Graves disease. Overall study findings and caveats: TCR diversity was lower in persistent Graves' patients than in newly diagnosed ones.

This CDR3 contains 17 residues. J gave up 2 bases and V 0 bases, and 8 bases lay outside the gene matches. Per germline, CDR1 DFQATT and CDR2 SNEGSKA (reference sequence). Construction of the TCR beta libraries employed iRepertoire HTBI primers in conjunction with Arm-PCR of CDR3 regions. Using its own MiXCR run on the multiplex PCR reads, TCRdb lists one record per CDR3 protein. The data contain approximately 540,000 distinct CDR3 sequences, about 12% of them seen just once; the ten biggest clones take up 8% to 10%. The sample also formed part of further work on T cells in Graves' hyperthyroidism and ophthalmopathy.

This chain connects TRBV20-1 to TRBJ2-7; 12 bases fit TRBD2. Here the sequenced sample was peripheral blood mononuclear cells (PBMCs), taken at new diagnosis, from a patient treated with antithyroid drugs. The receptor's source is a young woman with Graves disease. CDR3 region: CSARDRLAGGFTYEQYF. CDR3 nucleotides: TGCAGTGCTAGAGATCGGCTAGCGGGAGGGTTCACCTACGAGCAGTACTTC.